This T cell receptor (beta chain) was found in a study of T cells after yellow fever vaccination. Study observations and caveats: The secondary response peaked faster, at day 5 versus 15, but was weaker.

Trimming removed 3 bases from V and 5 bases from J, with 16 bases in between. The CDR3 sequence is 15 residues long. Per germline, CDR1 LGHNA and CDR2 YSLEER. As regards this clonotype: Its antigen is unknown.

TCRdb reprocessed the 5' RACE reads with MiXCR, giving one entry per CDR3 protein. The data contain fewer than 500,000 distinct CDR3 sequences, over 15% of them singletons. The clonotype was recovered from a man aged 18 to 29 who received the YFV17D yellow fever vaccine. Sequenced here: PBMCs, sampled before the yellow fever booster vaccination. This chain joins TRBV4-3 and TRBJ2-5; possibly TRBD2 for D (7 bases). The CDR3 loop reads CASSQGGGALETQYF. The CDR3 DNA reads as TGCGCCAGCAGCCAGGGAGGGGGGGCCTTGGAGACCCAGTACTTC.